The 23 T cell receptor beta chains presented below share a single source sample, sequenced in a study of blood T cell repertoires in COVID-19. Profiled with immunoSEQ multiplex PCR; TCRdb holds only in-frame clones, not every one. The sample records about 140,000 clones, about 89% being singletons. The sequenced sample was PBMCs or T cells enriched from blood (not recorded which). The receptor source for this set is a man aged 55 to 70 who had recovered from COVID-19.

This clone was counted a few times. This sequence joins TRBV5-8 and TRBJ1-2; D is unclear. This CDR3 has 15 residues. Germline CDR1 SGHTS, CDR2 YDEGEE. Trimming took off 1 base at V and 8 bases at J, with 18 bases between the two ends. The CDR3 coding sequence is TGTGCCAGCAGCTTGTCTGCAGTACCGATCGGGGGCTACACCTTC. Its translation is CASSLSAVPIGGYTF. The entire variable domain, with the rest obtained from reference TRBV5-8 and TRBJ1-2, is as follows: EAGVTQSPTHLIKTRGQQATLRCSPISGHTSVYWYQQALGLGLQFLLWYDEGEERNRGNFPPRFSGRQFPNYSSELNVNALELEDSALYLCASSLSAVPIGGYTFGSGTRLTVV.

On this clone itself: Other DNA sequences of this sample code for an identical CDR3. V gene TRBV7-2 combines with J gene TRBJ1-1; no clear D gene. Germline V gives CDR1 SGHTA, CDR2 FQGNSA. V was pared by 1 base and J by 1 base, with 7 bases between. This CDR3 region has 14 residues. The CDR3 bases are TGTGCCAGCAGCTTAGACAACAGGAACACTGAAGCTTTCTTT. Translating gives CASSLDNRNTEAFF.

This clone has just one count. The CDR3 loop is CASSQESGGYYEQYF. The CDR3 DNA follows: TGTGCCAGCAGCCAAGAGTCTGGCGGCTACTACGAGCAGTACTTC. The chain has TRBV4-2 and TRBJ2-7; D call uncertain. V lost 0 bases and J lost 3, with 12 bases in between. This CDR3 contains 15 residues. Germline V gene lookup returns CDR1 LGHNA and CDR2 YNFKEQ.

This sequence joins TRBV7-2 and TRBJ1-4; 8 bases are shared with TRBD1. Germline loops: CDR1 SGHTA, CDR2 FQGNSA. The CDR3 is made up of 14 amino acids. After removal of 3 bases from V and 7 bases from J, the junction contained 4 bases not matched to a gene. CDR3 bases: TGTGCCAGCAGCTTGGGCAGGGGGCTTGAAAAACTGTTTTTT. Amino acids: CASSLGRGLEKLFF.

This chain's CDR3 is CASSELGGGPYNEQFF. As DNA, the CDR3 is TGTGCCAGCAGTGAATTGGGCGGGGGACCCTACAATGAGCAGTTCTTC. The V gene is TRBV2, the J gene TRBJ2-1; 7 nucleotides align to TRBD2. Germline CDR1 and CDR2: SNHLY and FYNNEI. V was clipped by 2 bases and J by 2 bases; unmatched bases: 6. CDR3 length: 16 amino acids.

The V and J genes are TRBV5-5 and TRBJ1-6, with 7 bases lining up with TRBD1. CDR1 is SGHKS and CDR2 is YYEKEE in the germline V gene (reference sequence). The CDR3 covers 15 residues. V lost 4 bases and J lost 8; bases outside the gene matches: 9. The CDR3, as DNA: TGTGCCAGCAGCGGGGGTGGCAGGGGGGATTCACCCCTCCACTTT. It translates to CASSGGGRGDSPLHF.

Only one count was recorded for this clone. DNA of the CDR3: TGTGCCAGCAGCCCCGGACAGAGTTACGAGCAGTACTTC. It encodes CASSPGQSYEQYF. This chain uses TRBV7-9 with TRBJ2-7; a possible D gene is TRBD1 (6 bases). Trimming left V 5 bases short and J 4 bases short, with 12 bases between. Per germline, CDR1 SEHNR and CDR2 FQNEAQ (reference sequence). This CDR3 is built from 13 residues. The variable domain in full, with the rest retrieved from reference TRBV7-9 and TRBJ2-7, is DTGVSQNPRHKITKRGQNVTFRCDPISEHNRLYWYRQTLGQGPEFLTYFQNEAQLEKSRLLSDRFSAERPKGSFSTLEIQRTEQGDSAMYLCASSPGQSYEQYFGPGTRLTVT.

This clone was detected a few times. The chain employs TRBV10-3 and TRBJ1-4, with TRBD1 matching 9 bases. The junction had 6 bases not matched to a gene; V was cut back by 10 bases and J by 6 bases. Germline V lookup: CDR1 ENHRY, CDR2 SYGVKD. The CDR3 totals 13 residues. The CDR3 loop is CATGQGRDEKLFF. Here the CDR3 DNA reads TGTGCCACCGGACAGGGGAGGGATGAAAAACTGTTTTTT.

The V call is TRBV11-3, the J call TRBJ2-7, with D possibly TRBD2 on 6 matching bases. Germline V gives CDR1 SGHNT, CDR2 YENEEA. The CDR3 consists of 16 residues. Trimming cost V 5 bases and J 8 bases, with 25 bases left between them. The CDR3 reads CASSPEEGSEVVQQYF. CDR3 sequence (DNA): TGTGCCAGCAGCCCGGAGGAGGGGTCTGAGGTCGTGCAGCAGTACTTC. The complete variable domain, with remaining parts taken from reference TRBV11-3 and TRBJ2-7, reads EAGVVQSPRYKIIEKKQPVAFWCNPISGHNTLYWYLQNLGQGPELLIRYENEEAVDDSQLPKDRFSAERLKGVDSTLKIQPAELGDSAVYLCASSPEEGSEVVQQYFGPGTRLTVT.

The chain couples TRBV5-4 to TRBJ2-7; D is unclear. Germline values: CDR1 SGHNT, CDR2 YYREEE (reference sequence). V was pared by 2 bases and J by 4 bases, with 10 bases between. The CDR3 has 13 residues. Written as DNA, the CDR3 is TGTGCCAGCAGCTTCGACTTTCAATACGAGCAGTACTTC. Amino acid sequence: CASSFDFQYEQYF.

The chain has TRBV10-1 and TRBJ2-7; TRBD1 matches 7 bases. CDR1 is WNHNN and CDR2 is SYGVQD in the germline V gene (reference sequence). This CDR3 has 13 amino acids. The ends lost 9 bases at V and 3 bases at J; junction bases unmatched: 8. The chain's CDR3 is CARIPGQFYEQYF. CDR3 bases: TGCGCCAGGATCCCGGGACAGTTCTACGAGCAGTACTTC.

The chain is built from TRBV11-2 and TRBJ1-1; no definite D call. V lost 5 bases, J lost 0 bases, and 22 bases lay in between. The length of the CDR3 is 18 residues. The germline gives CDR1 SGHAT, CDR2 FQNNGV. The CDR3 loop reads CASSKFQGRVEVNTEAFF. CDR3 in DNA: TGTGCCAGCAGCAAATTCCAAGGGAGAGTTGAGGTGAACACTGAAGCTTTCTTT.

The V call is TRBV11-2, the J call TRBJ2-2; D call uncertain. V was cut by 5 bases and J by 7 bases, with 17 bases left in between. This CDR3 contains 15 residues. Germline V gives CDR1 SGHAT, CDR2 FQNNGV. The CDR3 bases are TGTGCCAGCAGCGGTATAAGGAAAACGGGCGGGGAGCTGTTTTTT. It codes for CASSGIRKTGGELFF. The full variable domain, completed using reference TRBV11-2 and TRBJ2-2, is EAGVAQSPRYKIIEKRQSVAFWCNPISGHATLYWYQQILGQGPKLLIQFQNNGVVDDSQLPKDRFSAERLKGVDSTLKIQPAKLEDSAVYLCASSGIRKTGGELFFGEGSRLTVL.

The rearrangement links TRBV6-5 to TRBJ1-1; the D is unclear. CDR1 is MNHEY, CDR2 SVGAGI, per germline. Trimming shortened V by 2 bases and J by 1 base, and 2 bases separated the two germline ends. This CDR3 has 12 residues. CDR3 residues: CASSYQNTEAFF. As DNA, the CDR3 is TGTGCCAGCAGTTACCAGAACACTGAAGCTTTCTTT.

The J gene is TRBJ2-5, the V gene TRBV30; 11 bases agree with TRBD2. The CDR3 totals 15 residues. After removal of 5 bases from V and 1 base from J, the junction contained 6 bases not matched to a gene. Per the germline V gene, CDR1 is GTSNPN and CDR2 is SVGIG (reference sequence). As DNA, the CDR3 is TGTGCCTGGGGTACTAGCGGGAGACTCCAAGAGACCCAGTACTTC. The encoded protein is CAWGTSGRLQETQYF.

The V call is TRBV5-4, the J call TRBJ1-4; D gene unclear. This CDR3 has 15 residues. V lost 1 base and J lost 7, with 14 bases in between. Per germline, CDR1 SGHNT and CDR2 YYREEE (reference sequence). CDR3: CASSLSLAGGEKLFF. The CDR3 DNA follows: TGTGCCAGCAGCTTGTCTCTGGCCGGAGGTGAAAAACTGTTTTTT.

Only one count was recorded for this clone. The chain employs TRBV28 and TRBJ2-3; 11 nucleotides agree with TRBD2. The CDR3 loop spans 15 amino acids. The ends lost 8 bases at V and 4 bases at J; junction bases unmatched: 8. The V gene's germline CDR1 is MDHEN and CDR2 SYDVKM. CDR3 sequence: CASSTHSGGADTQYF. The CDR3, as DNA: TGTGCCAGCTCAACCCATAGCGGGGGGGCAGATACGCAGTATTTT.

The V call is TRBV9, the J call TRBJ1-3; 7 nucleotides agree with TRBD1. Germline trimming cut 3 bases from V and 0 bases from J; bases unmatched to any gene: 9. The CDR3 totals 17 residues. Per germline, CDR1 SGDLS and CDR2 YYNGEE. The CDR3 bases are TGTGCCAGCAGCGAGGGGGAAGGGGGCTACTCTGGAAACACCATATATTTT. Encoded protein: CASSEGEGGYSGNTIYF.

The J gene is TRBJ2-1, the V gene TRBV3-1 (or the pseudogene TRBV3-2); a weak D match, TRBD2 (5 bases). V shed 1 base and J shed 5 bases, with 15 bases lying between them. The CDR3 totals 16 residues. The germline V gene has CDR1 LGHDT and CDR2 YNNKEL (reference sequence). The CDR3: CASSQVLGKRDNEQFF. The CDR3 DNA is TGTGCCAGCAGCCAAGTGCTGGGAAAGAGGGACAATGAGCAGTTCTTC.

This rearrangement joins TRBV24-1 to TRBJ1-4; the D is unclear. The germline V gene has CDR1 KGHDR and CDR2 SFDVKD. This CDR3 comprises 12 residues. Between the trimmed V and J ends, which lost 1 base and 6 bases, there was a span of 2 bases. The CDR3 DNA is TGTGCCACCAGTGATTTCGATGAAAAACTGTTTTTT. This sequence encodes CATSDFDEKLFF.

The chain links TRBV29-1 to TRBJ1-2, with 8 bases identical to TRBD1. Trimming took 7 bases from V and 3 from J; bases not matched to a gene: 10. There are 14 residues in the CDR3. Germline V gives CDR1 SQVTM, CDR2 ANQGSEA. DNA for the CDR3: TGCAGCGGTAGTCTCAGGGGGCAGGACTATGGCTACACCTTC. This codes for CSGSLRGQDYGYTF.

J is TRBJ2-3 and V is TRBV20-1; a possible D gene is TRBD1 (6 bases). V lost 2 bases and J lost 6, with 6 bases in between. In germline, CDR1 is DFQATT, CDR2 SNEGSKA (reference sequence). The CDR3 spans 11 residues. This CDR3 is CSARQGDTQYF. CDR3 sequence (DNA): TGCAGTGCTAGACAGGGGGATACGCAGTATTTT.

This clone has a single count. The chain joins TRBV2 to TRBJ2-7; 9 bases fit TRBD1. This CDR3 spans 17 amino acids. V lost 3 bases, J lost 2 bases, and 11 bases stayed unmatched. Germline CDR1 SNHLY, CDR2 FYNNEI. The CDR3 DNA reads as TGTGCCAGCAGTGAGGCCCCGGTTCGGACAGGGGCCTACGAGCAGTACTTC. Translating it yields CASSEAPVRTGAYEQYF.